Described below is a single T cell receptor (beta chain) sequence and its context. The authors' processing: Reference gene primer amplification yielded estimated nucleated cell counts. Clones were read by immunoSEQ multiplex PCR, and TCRdb kept only the in-frame ones, dropping some. V, J and clone size were drawn from that table, and D and trimming were deduced from the DNA. The data contain under 500,000 clones, about 90% of them singletons. Germline CDR1 is KGHDR and CDR2 is SFDVKD. This CDR3 has 13 amino acids. V dropped 3 bases and J dropped 4 bases, with 8 bases sitting between them. The source of the sample is a study of blood T cell repertoires in COVID-19. Individuals aged about 18 to 95 years were recruited from about two dozen US areas. Assignments of participants to cohorts depended upon their own reported clinical history.

Sample: PBMCs or T cells enriched from blood (not recorded which). This sequence was found in a woman in her late teens or twenties with acute COVID-19. V is TRBV24-1 and J is TRBJ1-1; tentatively, D is TRBD1 (5 bases). CDR3 coding DNA: TGTGCCACCAGTGATGGTACAGGCACTGAAGCTTTCTTT. This gives the protein CATSDGTGTEAFF.